These 14 T cell receptor beta chains were all obtained from the same sample, sequenced in a study of blood T cell repertoires in COVID-19. Produced via immunoSEQ multiplex PCR; TCRdb's table is partial and in-frame only. Among 87,000 or so clones listed, about 90% were seen once. What was sequenced was peripheral blood. Receptor source: a man aged 18 to 30 with COVID-19, enrolled during active disease.

The chain has TRBV3-1 (or the pseudogene TRBV3-2) and TRBJ1-2, with 9 bases lining up with TRBD1. The CDR3 extends over 16 amino acids. The V gene end was trimmed by 0 bases and the J gene end by 7 bases; junction bases not matched to a gene: 9. Per the germline V gene, CDR1 is LGHDT and CDR2 is YNNKEL (reference sequence). The CDR3 spells CASSQEVGQGRGGYTF. The CDR3 nucleotides are TGTGCCAGCAGCCAAGAAGTGGGACAGGGTAGAGGTGGCTACACCTTC.

This clone was observed once. The J gene is TRBJ1-1, the V gene TRBV29-1; the match to TRBD1 covers 7 bases. V trimming: 6 bases; J trimming: 1 base; junction bases outside the gene matches: 8. Germline V gene sequence: CDR1 SQVTM, CDR2 ANQGSEA. This CDR3 spans 14 amino acids. The CDR3 region has the DNA TGCAGCGTGGGGACAGTCGGTGCGAACACTGAAGCTTTCTTT. This translates into CSVGTVGANTEAFF.

The rearrangement uses TRBV3-1 (or the pseudogene TRBV3-2) and TRBJ2-3; D uncertain. Germline V gene data show CDR1 as LGHDT and CDR2 as YNNKEL (reference sequence). Trimming removed 6 bases at V and 2 bases at J, with 3 bases between. The CDR3 is 11 amino acids. CDR3: CASSYTDTQYF. CDR3 sequence (DNA): TGTGCCAGCAGTTACACAGATACGCAGTATTTT.

The chain recombines TRBV10-3 with TRBJ2-7, with TRBD2 matching 8 bases. J lost 0 bases, V lost 4 bases, and 8 bases had no gene match. Germline V CDR1 and CDR2: ENHRY, SYGVKD. The CDR3 is made up of 16 amino acids. The CDR3 is CAISGGIAGTSYEQYF. The DNA of the CDR3 is TGTGCCATCAGTGGGGGAATAGCGGGAACCTCCTACGAGCAGTACTTC.

This chain uses TRBV5-1 with TRBJ1-2; TRBD1 agrees at 9 bases. The trim removed 3 bases at V and 0 bases at J, leaving 9 bases unmatched. This CDR3 is built from 17 residues. The germline CDR1 and CDR2 sequences are SGHRS and YFSETQ. CDR3 protein: CASSYFGTGTSNYGYTF. In nucleotides, the CDR3 is TGCGCCAGCAGCTATTTCGGGACAGGGACGTCTAACTATGGCTACACCTTC.

The rearrangement links TRBV7-8 to TRBJ2-3; 8 bases are a match to TRBD2. This CDR3 region has 16 residues. Germline V gene sequence: CDR1 SGHVS, CDR2 FQNEAQ. V dropped 5 bases and J dropped 2; count of bases not matched to a gene: 9. CDR3 loop: CASSLSRAGVTDTQYF. Here the CDR3 DNA reads TGTGCCAGCAGCCTATCGCGAGCGGGGGTCACAGATACGCAGTATTTT.

The genes are TRBV5-6 and TRBJ2-3, with 7 nucleotides matching TRBD1. The CDR3 spans 15 residues. V shed 4 bases and J 3 bases; nucleotides not matched to a gene: 8. Per germline, CDR1 SGHDT and CDR2 YYEEEE. CDR3: CASSPGQATTDTQYF. The CDR3 nucleotides read TGTGCCAGCAGCCCCGGACAGGCTACTACAGATACGCAGTATTTT.

This chain uses TRBV5-1 with TRBJ1-1; TRBD1 matches at 9 bases. The CDR3 extends over 14 amino acids. The ends lost 4 bases at V and 4 bases at J; junction bases unmatched: 5. Germline CDR1 and CDR2: SGHRS and YFSETQ. The CDR3 sequence: CASSDGQGSTEAFF. The CDR3 DNA follows: TGCGCCAGCAGCGACGGACAGGGGAGCACTGAAGCTTTCTTT.

The CDR3 DNA is TGTGCCAGCAGCCACAGGGGAGGCAATCAGCCCCAGCATTTT. Residues: CASSHRGGNQPQHF. V usage is TRBV3-1 (or the pseudogene TRBV3-2) and J usage is TRBJ1-5, with a tentative D call TRBD1 (6 bases). V was pared by 3 bases and J by 2 bases, with 8 bases between. CDR1 is LGHDT and CDR2 is YNNKEL in the germline V gene (reference sequence). The CDR3 sequence is 14 residues long.

A single count supports this clone. CDR3 protein: CASSQERPTSGSYNEQFF. CDR3 nucleotides: TGTGCCAGCAGCCAAGAAAGACCGACTAGCGGCTCCTACAATGAGCAGTTCTTC. The chain joins TRBV3-1 (or the pseudogene TRBV3-2) to TRBJ2-1, with 9 bases aligning to TRBD2. This CDR3 has 18 residues. CDR1 and CDR2 from the germline V gene are LGHDT and YNNKEL (reference sequence). Losses at the gene ends were 0 bases for V and 0 bases for J; bases not matched to a gene: 6.

The gene calls are TRBV7-3 and TRBJ1-1, with D perhaps TRBD1 (5 bases). This CDR3 contains 14 residues. CDR1 and CDR2 from the germline V gene are SGHTA and FQGTGA. The V end was cut by 3 bases, the J end by 3 bases, with 11 bases between. DNA for the CDR3: TGTGCCAGCAGCTTGGGGGGTTCCTACACTGAAGCTTTCTTT. It encodes CASSLGGSYTEAFF.

The chain combines TRBV6-2 or TRBV6-3 with TRBJ1-6; D is ambiguous. Germline V CDR1 and CDR2: MNHEY, SVGEGT. The V end lost 6 bases, the J end lost 6 bases, and 18 bases lay between the germline ends. This CDR3 comprises 16 residues. The CDR3 region is CASSLTPYGVNSPLHF. In DNA, the CDR3 is TGTGCCAGCAGCCTGACTCCATACGGGGTTAATTCACCCCTCCACTTT.

The chain recombines TRBV6-1 with TRBJ1-6; D is unresolved. Looked up from germline, CDR1 is MNHNS and CDR2 is SASEGT. The CDR3 length is 15 residues. The V gene lost 2 bases and the J gene lost 5 bases, with 10 bases spanning the gap. The CDR3: CASSERQVDNSPLHF. Written as DNA, the CDR3 is TGTGCCAGCAGTGAAAGGCAGGTCGATAATTCACCCCTCCACTTT.

The chain is built from TRBV19 and TRBJ2-1; TRBD1 agrees at 9 bases. The CDR3 spans 14 residues. The V gene's germline CDR1 is LNHDA and CDR2 SQIVND (reference sequence). V was clipped by 6 bases and J by 7 bases; unmatched bases: 7. This CDR3 is CASRITGGGNEQFF. For the CDR3, the DNA is TGTGCCAGTAGAATCACAGGGGGCGGGAATGAGCAGTTCTTC.